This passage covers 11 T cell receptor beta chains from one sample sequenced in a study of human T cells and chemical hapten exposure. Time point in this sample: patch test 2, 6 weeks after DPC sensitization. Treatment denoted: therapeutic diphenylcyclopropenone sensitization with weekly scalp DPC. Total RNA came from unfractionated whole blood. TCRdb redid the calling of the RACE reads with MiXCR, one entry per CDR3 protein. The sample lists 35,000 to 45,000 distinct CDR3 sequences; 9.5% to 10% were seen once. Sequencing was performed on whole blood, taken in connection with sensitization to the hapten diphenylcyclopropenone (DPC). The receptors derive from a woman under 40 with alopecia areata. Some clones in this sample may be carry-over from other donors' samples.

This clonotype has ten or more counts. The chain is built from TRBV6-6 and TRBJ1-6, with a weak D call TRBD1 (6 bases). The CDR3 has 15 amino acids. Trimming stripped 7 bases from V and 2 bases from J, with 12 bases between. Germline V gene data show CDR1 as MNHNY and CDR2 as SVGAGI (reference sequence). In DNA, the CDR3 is TGTGCCAGCACCCTGGACAGTCCCTATAATTCACCCCTCCACTTT. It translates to CASTLDSPYNSPLHF.

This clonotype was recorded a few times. This CDR3 reads CSGGHSSGNTIYF. The CDR3 DNA reads as TGCAGCGGGGGACATAGCTCTGGAAACACCATATATTTT. The V gene is TRBV29-1, the J gene TRBJ1-3; D may be TRBD1 (6 bases). V lost 7 bases, J lost 0 bases, and 10 bases lay in between. The CDR3 totals 13 residues. Germline loops: CDR1 SQVTM, CDR2 ANQGSEA.

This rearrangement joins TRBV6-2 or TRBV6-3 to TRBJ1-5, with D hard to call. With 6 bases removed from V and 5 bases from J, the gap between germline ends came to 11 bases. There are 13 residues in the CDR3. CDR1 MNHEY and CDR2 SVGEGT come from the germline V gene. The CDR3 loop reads CASSPSGDQPQHF. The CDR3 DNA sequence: TGTGCCAGCAGCCCATCCGGGGATCAGCCCCAGCATTTT.

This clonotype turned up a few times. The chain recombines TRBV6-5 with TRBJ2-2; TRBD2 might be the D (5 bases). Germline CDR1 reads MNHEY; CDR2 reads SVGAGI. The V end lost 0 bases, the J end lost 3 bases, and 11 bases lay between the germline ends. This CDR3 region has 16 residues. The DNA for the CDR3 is TGTGCCAGCAGTTACTCTTTACAGCGGCACACCGGGGAGCTGTTTTTT. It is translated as CASSYSLQRHTGELFF.

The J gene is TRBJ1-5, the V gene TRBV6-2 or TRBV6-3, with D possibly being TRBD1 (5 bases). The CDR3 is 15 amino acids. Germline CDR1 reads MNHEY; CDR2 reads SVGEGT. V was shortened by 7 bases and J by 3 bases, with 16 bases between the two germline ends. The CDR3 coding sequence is TGTGCCAGCATCCTCGAGCCAGGGACCAATCAGCCCCAGCATTTT. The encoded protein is CASILEPGTNQPQHF.

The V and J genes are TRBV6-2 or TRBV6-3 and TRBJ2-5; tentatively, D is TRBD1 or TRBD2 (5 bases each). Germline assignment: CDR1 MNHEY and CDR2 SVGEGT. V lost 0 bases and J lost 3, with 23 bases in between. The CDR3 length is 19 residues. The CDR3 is CASSYSEAAGHKPKETQYF. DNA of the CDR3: TGTGCCAGCAGTTACTCGGAGGCAGCAGGGCACAAGCCCAAAGAGACCCAGTACTTC.

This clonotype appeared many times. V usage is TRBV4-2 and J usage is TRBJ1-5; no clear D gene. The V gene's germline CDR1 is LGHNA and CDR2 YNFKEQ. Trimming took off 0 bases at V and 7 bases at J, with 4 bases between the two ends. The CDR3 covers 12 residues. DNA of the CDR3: TGTGCCAGCAGCCAAGAAAACCAGCCCCAGCATTTT. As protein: CASSQENQPQHF.

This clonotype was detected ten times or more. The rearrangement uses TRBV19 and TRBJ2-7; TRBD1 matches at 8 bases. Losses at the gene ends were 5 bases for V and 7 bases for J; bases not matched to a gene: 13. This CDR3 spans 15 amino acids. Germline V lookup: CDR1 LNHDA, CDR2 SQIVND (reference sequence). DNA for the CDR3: TGTGCCAGTAGTCCCCGACAGGGGAAGTCGGGGGAGCAGTACTTC. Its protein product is CASSPRQGKSGEQYF.

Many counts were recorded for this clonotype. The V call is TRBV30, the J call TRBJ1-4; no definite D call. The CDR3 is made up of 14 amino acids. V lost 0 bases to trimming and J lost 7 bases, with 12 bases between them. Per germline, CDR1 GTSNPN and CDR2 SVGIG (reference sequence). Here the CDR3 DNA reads TGTGCCTGGAGTGTAGGGATACCCACTGAAAAACTGTTTTTT. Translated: CAWSVGIPTEKLFF.

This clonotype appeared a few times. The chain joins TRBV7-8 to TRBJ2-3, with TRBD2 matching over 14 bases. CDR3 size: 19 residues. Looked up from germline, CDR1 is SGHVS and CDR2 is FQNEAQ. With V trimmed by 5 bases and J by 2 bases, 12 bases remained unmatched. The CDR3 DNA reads TGTGCCAGCAGCCCCGACCTTGGGACTAGCGGGGGTATCACAGATACGCAGTATTTT. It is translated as CASSPDLGTSGGITDTQYF.

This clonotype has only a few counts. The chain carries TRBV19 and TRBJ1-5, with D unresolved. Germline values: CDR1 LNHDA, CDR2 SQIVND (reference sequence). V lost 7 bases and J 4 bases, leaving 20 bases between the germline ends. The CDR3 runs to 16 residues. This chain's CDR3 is CASTPKVAEINQPQHF. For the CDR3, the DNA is TGTGCCAGTACCCCAAAGGTGGCAGAGATTAATCAGCCCCAGCATTTT.